This passage covers 10 T cell receptor beta chains from one sample sequenced in a study of sequential checkpoint blockade in melanoma. As for treatment: randomized to nivolumab then ipilimumab (arm A) or the reverse (arm B). The repertoire was sequenced with immunoSEQ multiplex PCR; TCRdb's copy has only in-frame clones and lacks some. This table has about 6,200 clones, roughly 57% appearing once. The sample was CD8+ T cells sorted from blood (inferred from file names), taken from a patient given nivolumab and ipilimumab in sequence. Receptor source: a human donor with melanoma.

This sequence joins TRBV7-6 and TRBJ1-5; the D gene is possibly TRBD1 (6 bases). Germline V lookup: CDR1 SGHVS, CDR2 FNYEAQ. The V gene lost 1 base and the J gene lost 3 bases, with 13 bases spanning the gap. The CDR3 loop spans 16 amino acids. The CDR3 spells CASSLEQGFVNQPQHF. The CDR3 DNA sequence: TGTGCCAGCAGCTTAGAACAGGGTTTTGTCAATCAGCCCCAGCATTTT.

CDR3 in amino acids: CASSDGARQPQHF. The DNA of the CDR3 is TGTGCCAGCAGTGATGGGGCCCGTCAGCCCCAGCATTTT. The V call is TRBV25-1, the J call TRBJ1-5, with D tentatively TRBD1 (5 bases). Germline loops: CDR1 MGHDK, CDR2 SYGVNS. The CDR3 has 13 amino acids. V gave up 3 bases and J gave up 6 bases, with 9 bases separating them.

J is TRBJ1-1 and V is TRBV9, with 7 bases aligning to TRBD1. Germline CDR1 is SGDLS and CDR2 is YYNGEE. The CDR3 spans 15 residues. The ends lost 4 bases at V and 5 bases at J; junction bases unmatched: 11. CDR3 amino acids: CASSLGQSSWTEAFF. CDR3 in DNA: TGTGCCAGCAGCCTGGGACAGTCTTCTTGGACTGAAGCTTTCTTT.

The chain uses TRBV4-3 and TRBJ2-6, with 8 positions matching TRBD2. With V trimmed by 3 bases and J by 11 bases, 9 bases remained unmatched. This CDR3 contains 15 residues. Germline values: CDR1 LGHNA, CDR2 YSLEER. In DNA form, the CDR3 reads TGCGCCAGCAGCCATAGCGGGGAGCTAGGAGACGTCCTGACTTTC. Translating it yields CASSHSGELGDVLTF.

This clone was found once. The CDR3 sequence is CAITSGYLYNEQFF. CDR3 DNA sequence: TGTGCCATAACTTCAGGGTACCTCTACAATGAGCAGTTCTTC. The rearrangement links TRBV28 to TRBJ2-1; tentatively, D is TRBD1 (5 bases). The CDR3 runs to 14 residues. In germline, CDR1 is MDHEN, CDR2 SYDVKM. V lost 10 bases, J lost 3 bases, and 16 bases lay in between.

The chain is built from TRBV30 and TRBJ2-3; tentatively, D is TRBD1 (7 bases). CDR3 length: 14 amino acids. CDR1 and CDR2 (germline): GTSNPN, SVGIG (reference sequence). V was pared by 2 bases and J by 6 bases, with 15 bases between. CDR3 residues: CAWSRSGGKDTQYF. CDR3 nucleotides: TGTGCCTGGAGTCGCTCAGGGGGGAAGGATACGCAGTATTTT.

The chain carries TRBV7-9 and TRBJ2-7; 9 bases line up with TRBD1. With 1 base clipped from V and 4 bases from J, the junction kept 2 bases outside the gene matches. The CDR3 loop spans 14 amino acids. From germline, CDR1 is SEHNR and CDR2 FQNEAQ (reference sequence). Here the CDR3 DNA reads TGTGCCAGCAGCTTAGGGACAGGGGAGTACGAGCAGTACTTC. Translation: CASSLGTGEYEQYF.

This sequence joins TRBV5-8 and TRBJ2-7; 7 bases fit TRBD1. The CDR3 contains 13 residues. Per germline, CDR1 SGHTS and CDR2 YDEGEE. V dropped 4 bases and J dropped 3; count of bases not matched to a gene: 4. CDR3 protein: CASSPGTVYEQYF. The CDR3 DNA reads TGTGCCAGCAGCCCCGGGACAGTCTACGAGCAGTACTTC. Combining the CDR3 with reference TRBV5-8 and TRBJ2-7 gives the whole variable domain EAGVTQSPTHLIKTRGQQATLRCSPISGHTSVYWYQQALGLGLQFLLWYDEGEERNRGNFPPRFSGRQFPNYSSELNVNALELEDSALYLCASSPGTVYEQYFGPGTRLTVT.

The V call is TRBV30, the J call TRBJ1-1, with 7 bases that match TRBD1. Germline trimming cut 2 bases from V and 4 bases from J; bases unmatched to any gene: 4. Germline assignment: CDR1 GTSNPN and CDR2 SVGIG (reference sequence). CDR3 length: 13 amino acids. This chain's CDR3 is CAWSFTGATEAFF. CDR3 in DNA: TGTGCCTGGAGTTTCACAGGGGCCACTGAAGCTTTCTTT.

This clone was recorded once. The chain uses TRBV9 and TRBJ2-7; 8 nucleotides line up with TRBD1. V trimming: 2 bases; J trimming: 0 bases; junction bases outside the gene matches: 4. The CDR3 runs 15 residues. From germline, CDR1 is SGDLS and CDR2 YYNGEE. The CDR3 DNA reads as TGTGCCAGCAGCGTCGCCGGGACAGGCTCCTACGAGCAGTACTTC. It specifies CASSVAGTGSYEQYF.